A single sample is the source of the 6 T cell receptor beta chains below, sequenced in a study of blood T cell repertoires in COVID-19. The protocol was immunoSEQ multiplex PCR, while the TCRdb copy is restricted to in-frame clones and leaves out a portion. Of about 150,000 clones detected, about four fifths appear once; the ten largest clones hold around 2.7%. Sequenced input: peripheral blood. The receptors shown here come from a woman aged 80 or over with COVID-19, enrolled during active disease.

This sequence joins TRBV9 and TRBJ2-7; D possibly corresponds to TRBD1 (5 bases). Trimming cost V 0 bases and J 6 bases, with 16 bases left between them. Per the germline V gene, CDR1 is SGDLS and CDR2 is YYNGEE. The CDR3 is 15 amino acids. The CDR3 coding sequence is TGTGCCAGCAGCGTAGCCCCGCAGGGAATCGGCGAGCAGTACTTC. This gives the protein CASSVAPQGIGEQYF.

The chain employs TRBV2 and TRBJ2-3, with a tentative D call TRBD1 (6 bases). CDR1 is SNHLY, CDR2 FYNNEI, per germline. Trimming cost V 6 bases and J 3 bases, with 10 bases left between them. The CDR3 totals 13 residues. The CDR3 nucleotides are TGTGCCAGCAGAGAGACAGGAACAGATACGCAGTATTTT. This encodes CASRETGTDTQYF.

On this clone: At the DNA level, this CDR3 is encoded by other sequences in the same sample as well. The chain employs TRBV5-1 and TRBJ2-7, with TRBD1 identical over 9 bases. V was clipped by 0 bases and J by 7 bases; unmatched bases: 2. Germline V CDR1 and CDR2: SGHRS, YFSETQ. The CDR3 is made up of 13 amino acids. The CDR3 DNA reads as TGCGCCAGCAGCTTGGGACAGGGGGATGAGCAGTACTTC. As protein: CASSLGQGDEQYF.

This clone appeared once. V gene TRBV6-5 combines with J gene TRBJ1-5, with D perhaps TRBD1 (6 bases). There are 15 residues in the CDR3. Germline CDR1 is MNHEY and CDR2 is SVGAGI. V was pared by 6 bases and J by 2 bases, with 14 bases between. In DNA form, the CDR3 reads TGTGCCAGCAGACCCACAGGGTTCGGCAATCAGCCCCAGCATTTT. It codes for CASRPTGFGNQPQHF.

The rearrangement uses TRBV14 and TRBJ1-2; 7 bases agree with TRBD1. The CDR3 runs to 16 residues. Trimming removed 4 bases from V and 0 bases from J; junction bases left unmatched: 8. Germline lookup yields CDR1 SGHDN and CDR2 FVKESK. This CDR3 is CASSPGGRRANYGYTF. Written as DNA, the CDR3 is TGTGCCAGCAGCCCAGGGGGACGGAGAGCTAACTATGGCTACACCTTC. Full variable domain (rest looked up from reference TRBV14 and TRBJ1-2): EAGVTQFPSHSVIEKGQTVTLRCDPISGHDNLYWYRRVMGKEIKFLLHFVKESKQDESGMPNNRFLAERTGGTYSTLKVQPAELEDSGVYFCASSPGGRRANYGYTFGSGTRLTVV.

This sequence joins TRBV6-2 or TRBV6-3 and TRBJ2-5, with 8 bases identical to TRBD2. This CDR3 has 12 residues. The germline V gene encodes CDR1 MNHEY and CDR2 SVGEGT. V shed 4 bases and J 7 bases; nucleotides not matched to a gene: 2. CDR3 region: CASSFGGATQYF. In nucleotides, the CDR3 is TGTGCCAGCAGTTTCGGGGGGGCGACCCAGTACTTC.